Listed below are T cell receptor beta chains from one sample, sequenced in a study of Tregs in tolerant kidney transplant recipients. The assay was immunoSEQ multiplex PCR, and TCRdb's table has in-frame clones only and misses some. The repertoire holds fewer than 95,000 clones, with roughly 93% as singletons. The source material was CD4+ T cells from blood (PBMCs), sampled 12 months after the transplant. These receptors all stem from a human patient who received a combined kidney and bone marrow transplant. Some T cells may trace back to the graft donor. The CDR3 runs from the conserved cysteine through the conserved F or W. Fields, in order: clone size, V gene, J gene, D gene, CDR3 DNA, CDR3 protein. The D gene is left open where the match is weak. Not all rows give a size; the values are once, few, many and, for expanded clones, a class.

>.|TRBV4-1|TRBJ2-7|.
TGCGCCAGCAGCCGTCAGGGTTTTTACGAGCAGTACTTC
CASSRQGFYEQYF
>.|TRBV7-2|TRBJ1-5|.
TGTGCCAGCAGCTTAGTCCGGTCCTCGGGACAGCCCCAGCATTTT
CASSLVRSSGQPQHF
>once|TRBV7-9|TRBJ1-4|.
TGTGCCAGCAGCTTGGGCAGGGCTAATGAAAAACTGTTTTTT
CASSLGRANEKLFF
>.|TRBV7-8|TRBJ1-2|.
TGTGCCAGCAGCCCTCGAGGGGAGGGAGGCAATGGCTACACCTTC
CASSPRGEGGNGYTF
>once|TRBV18|TRBJ2-1|TRBD2
TGTGCCAGCTCACCCGCTAGCGGGGGGGAGGATGAGCAGTTCTTC
CASSPASGGEDEQFF
>.|TRBV19|TRBJ2-7|TRBD2
TGTGCCAGTAGTGGCGGGACTAGCGGGAGTTGGGGGCAGTACTTC
CASSGGTSGSWGQYF
>.|TRBV4-3|TRBJ2-2|TRBD2
TGCGCCAGCAGCCACGAACCGGGACTAGCGGGAGTAGGGGAGCTGTTTTTT
CASSHEPGLAGVGELFF
>.|TRBV20-1|TRBJ2-1|.
TGCAGCGTGCGTGGCGTGATGACACAGTTCTTC
CSVRGVMTQFF
>.|TRBV7-6|TRBJ2-1|TRBD2
TGTGCCAGCAGCCGGACTAGCGGGGTTAATGAGCAGTTCTTC
CASSRTSGVNEQFF
>.|TRBV27|TRBJ2-3|TRBD2
TGTGCCAGCAGTTTATCGAGGTCTAGCGGGGGCACAGATACGCAGTATTTT
CASSLSRSSGGTDTQYF
>.|TRBV4-1|TRBJ2-5|.
TGCGCCAGCAGCCAAGAGGGTAGGCGGCAAGAGACCCAGTACTTC
CASSQEGRRQETQYF
>.|TRBV5-8|TRBJ2-5|.
TGTGCCAGCAGCCGGAGCGGAGTGGGCGGGACCCAGTACTTC
CASSRSGVGGTQYF
>.|TRBV9|TRBJ2-1|.
TGTGCCAGCAGCCCCAGGGGGGATCTCTCATACAATGAGCAGTTCTTC
CASSPRGDLSYNEQFF
>.|TRBV5-6|TRBJ2-6|.
TGTGCCAGCAGCCCCGGTTCGATCGGGGCCAACGTCCTGACTTTC
CASSPGSIGANVLTF
>.|TRBV7-2|TRBJ2-2|TRBD1
TGTGCCAGCAGCTTCACCGGGACAGGGGACGGGGAGCTGTTTTTT
CASSFTGTGDGELFF
>.|TRBV15|TRBJ1-6|.
TGTGCCACCAGCAGAGATTTAGCTTCTTCACCCCTCCACTTT
CATSRDLASSPLHF
>.|TRBV21-1|TRBJ1-1|.
TGTGCCAGCCCCCAAGAAGCTTTCTTT
CASPQEAFF
>.|TRBV19|TRBJ2-7|TRBD1
TGTGCCAGTAGTCCAACCCCGGGACAGCTCTACGAGCAGTACTTC
CASSPTPGQLYEQYF
>few|TRBV19|TRBJ1-3|.
TGTGCCAGTAGTCTGAGCTCTGGAAACACCATATATTTT
CASSLSSGNTIYF
>.|TRBV5-6|TRBJ2-3|TRBD1
TGTGCCAGCAGCTTGGCGGTTGCAGGGGGTATAGATACGCAGTATTTT
CASSLAVAGGIDTQYF